A selection of T cell receptor beta chains follows, all from one sample in a study of human T cells and chemical hapten exposure. In TCRdb, the RACE reads were re-called with MiXCR into one record per CDR3 protein. This sample yields more than 70,000 distinct CDR3 sequences, of which roughly 8.5% are seen a single time; 2.5% to 3% belongs to the top ten. Sequenced material: whole blood, taken in connection with sensitization to the hapten diphenylcyclopropenone (DPC). These receptors all come from a man aged 35-49 years with alopecia areata. Some clones in this sample may be carry-over from other donors' samples. Each CDR3 is given with its conserved first and last residue. Fields, in order: clone size, J gene, D gene, V gene, CDR3 protein, CDR3 DNA. The D gene is left open where the match is weak. Expanded clones are given a class, and other clones once, few, many or no size at all.

clone size: few; J gene: TRBJ1-4; D gene: -; V gene: TRBV7-9; CDR3 protein: CASSLGVATNEKLFF; CDR3 DNA: TGTGCCAGCAGCTTAGGTGTTGCAACTAATGAAAAACTGTTTTTT
clone size: many; J gene: TRBJ2-5; D gene: -; V gene: TRBV27; CDR3 protein: CASSLSLKLETQYF; CDR3 DNA: TGTGCCAGCAGTTTATCTCTGAAATTAGAGACCCAGTACTTC
clone size: -; J gene: TRBJ2-3; D gene: TRBD2; V gene: TRBV7-9; CDR3 protein: CASSLAGLAVSSTDTQYF; CDR3 DNA: TGTGCCAGCAGCTTAGCGGGACTAGCGGTTTCTAGCACAGATACGCAGTATTTT
clone size: many; J gene: TRBJ2-1; D gene: -; V gene: TRBV7-9; CDR3 protein: CASSPGSGNYNEQFF; CDR3 DNA: TGTGCCAGCAGCCCTGGGTCAGGGAACTACAATGAGCAGTTCTTC
clone size: -; J gene: TRBJ2-3; D gene: TRBD1; V gene: TRBV30; CDR3 protein: CAWFLGQGLTDTQYF; CDR3 DNA: TGTGCCTGGTTCTTGGGACAGGGCCTGACAGATACGCAGTATTTT
clone size: many; J gene: TRBJ2-4; D gene: TRBD2; V gene: TRBV11-2; CDR3 protein: CASSVSGSADKNIQYF; CDR3 DNA: TGTGCCAGCAGTGTTAGCGGGAGCGCGGACAAAAACATTCAGTACTTC
clone size: many; J gene: TRBJ2-6; D gene: -; V gene: TRBV29-1; CDR3 protein: CSVEEINRGIGSGANVLTF; CDR3 DNA: TGCAGCGTTGAAGAGATTAATAGGGGAATAGGCTCTGGGGCCAACGTCCTGACTTTC
clone size: many; J gene: TRBJ2-1; D gene: -; V gene: TRBV28; CDR3 protein: CASSLVNREQFF; CDR3 DNA: TGTGCCAGCAGTTTGGTAAATCGGGAGCAGTTCTTC
clone size: -; J gene: TRBJ2-3; D gene: -; V gene: TRBV6-5; CDR3 protein: CASRGLGAGPDTQYF; CDR3 DNA: TGTGCCAGCAGGGGTCTGGGGGCCGGACCAGATACGCAGTATTTT
clone size: many; J gene: TRBJ1-4; D gene: TRBD1; V gene: TRBV20-1; CDR3 protein: CSASYRGNRNEKLFF; CDR3 DNA: TGCAGTGCTAGTTACAGGGGTAACCGTAATGAAAAACTGTTTTTT
clone size: many; J gene: TRBJ1-6; D gene: TRBD1; V gene: TRBV10-3; CDR3 protein: CAISLGQGARGGNSPLHF; CDR3 DNA: TGTGCCATCAGCCTGGGACAGGGGGCCCGAGGGGGTAATTCACCCCTCCACTTT
clone size: few; J gene: TRBJ2-2; D gene: -; V gene: TRBV7-9; CDR3 protein: CASNAGSLTGELFF; CDR3 DNA: TGTGCCAGCAATGCAGGATCCCTCACCGGGGAGCTGTTTTTT
clone size: many; J gene: TRBJ1-1; D gene: TRBD1; V gene: TRBV20-1; CDR3 protein: CSAVIDRAEAFF; CDR3 DNA: TGCAGTGCTGTGATCGACAGGGCTGAAGCTTTCTTT
clone size: few; J gene: TRBJ2-5; D gene: -; V gene: TRBV25-1; CDR3 protein: CASSRKVSLVETQYF; CDR3 DNA: TGTGCCAGCAGCCGAAAGGTGTCCTTGGTAGAGACCCAGTACTTC
clone size: -; J gene: TRBJ1-4; D gene: -; V gene: TRBV7-2; CDR3 protein: CASSSRSGRERLFF; CDR3 DNA: TGTGCCAGCAGCTCCCGGTCGGGTCGAGAAAGACTGTTTTTT
clone size: -; J gene: TRBJ2-2; D gene: -; V gene: TRBV30; CDR3 protein: CAWSGGNTGELFF; CDR3 DNA: TGTGCCTGGAGTGGGGGAAACACCGGGGAGCTGTTTTTT
clone size: many; J gene: TRBJ2-7; D gene: -; V gene: TRBV3-1; CDR3 protein: CASSPAGGLVGEQYF; CDR3 DNA: TGTGCCAGCAGCCCCGCCGGCGGGCTCGTAGGCGAGCAGTACTTC
clone size: many; J gene: TRBJ1-4; D gene: TRBD1; V gene: TRBV19; CDR3 protein: CASSPRTGGLATNEKLFF; CDR3 DNA: TGTGCCAGTAGTCCGAGGACAGGGGGCCTTGCAACTAATGAAAAACTGTTTTTT
clone size: few; J gene: TRBJ1-5; D gene: TRBD1; V gene: TRBV6-2/TRBV6-3; CDR3 protein: CASSHWTGIRLYNYSNQPQHF; CDR3 DNA: TGTGCCAGCAGCCACTGGACAGGGATACGATTATATAATTATAGCAATCAGCCCCAGCATTTT
clone size: -; J gene: TRBJ1-2; D gene: -; V gene: TRBV20-1; CDR3 protein: CSAPTPDYGYTF; CDR3 DNA: TGCAGTGCCCCGACGCCAGACTATGGCTACACCTTC
clone size: -; J gene: TRBJ2-3; D gene: -; V gene: TRBV15; CDR3 protein: CATSRVADTQYF; CDR3 DNA: TGTGCCACCAGCAGGGTCGCAGATACGCAGTATTTT
clone size: -; J gene: TRBJ1-2; D gene: TRBD1; V gene: TRBV5-5; CDR3 protein: CASSSIKQGNYGYTF; CDR3 DNA: TGTGCCAGCAGCTCAATAAAACAGGGGAACTATGGCTACACCTTC
clone size: few; J gene: TRBJ1-1; D gene: TRBD1; V gene: TRBV12-3/TRBV12-4; CDR3 protein: CASSLSAGTGAHGAFF; CDR3 DNA: TGTGCCAGCAGTTTAAGTGCCGGGACAGGGGCCCACGGGGCTTTCTTT
clone size: -; J gene: TRBJ1-1; D gene: -; V gene: TRBV5-1; CDR3 protein: CASSQPGRTPETEAFF; CDR3 DNA: TGCGCCAGCAGCCAGCCGGGACGGACCCCAGAGACTGAAGCTTTCTTT
clone size: -; J gene: TRBJ2-5; D gene: -; V gene: TRBV7-8; CDR3 protein: CASSFGWSQETQYF; CDR3 DNA: TGTGCCAGCAGCTTCGGTTGGAGCCAGGAGACCCAGTACTTC
clone size: few; J gene: TRBJ2-7; D gene: TRBD1; V gene: TRBV12-3/TRBV12-4; CDR3 protein: CASSTRDRVYEQYF; CDR3 DNA: TGTGCCAGCAGTACCCGGGACAGAGTTTACGAGCAGTACTTC
clone size: -; J gene: TRBJ1-2; D gene: -; V gene: TRBV2; CDR3 protein: CASSESDIQGYGYTF; CDR3 DNA: TGTGCCAGCAGTGAGAGTGATATCCAGGGCTATGGCTACACCTTC
clone size: -; J gene: TRBJ2-2; D gene: -; V gene: TRBV2; CDR3 protein: CASIRDLKATGEMFF; CDR3 DNA: TGTGCCAGCATTCGAGACCTAAAAGCCACCGGGGAGATGTTTTTT
clone size: -; J gene: TRBJ2-2; D gene: -; V gene: TRBV7-8; CDR3 protein: CASSLAGSLTGELFF; CDR3 DNA: TGTGCCAGCAGCTTAGCAGGGTCCCTCACCGGGGAGCTGTTTTTT
clone size: many; J gene: TRBJ2-3; D gene: TRBD1; V gene: TRBV2; CDR3 protein: CASSEGQGLTDTQYF; CDR3 DNA: TGTGCCAGCAGTGAAGGACAGGGGCTCACAGATACGCAGTATTTT
clone size: many; J gene: TRBJ1-5; D gene: -; V gene: TRBV7-9; CDR3 protein: CASSDTRSNQPQHF; CDR3 DNA: TGTGCCAGCAGCGACACTAGGAGCAATCAGCCCCAGCATTTT
clone size: few; J gene: TRBJ2-5; D gene: TRBD1; V gene: TRBV9; CDR3 protein: CASSVESGQGRETQYF; CDR3 DNA: TGTGCCAGCAGCGTAGAATCAGGACAGGGTAGGGAGACCCAGTACTTC
clone size: many; J gene: TRBJ2-3; D gene: -; V gene: TRBV11-2; CDR3 protein: CASSLPGAQTDTQYF; CDR3 DNA: TGTGCCAGCAGCTTACCCGGGGCTCAGACAGATACGCAGTATTTT
clone size: -; J gene: TRBJ2-5; D gene: -; V gene: TRBV7-9; CDR3 protein: CASSLAGRTETQYF; CDR3 DNA: TGTGCCAGCAGCTTAGCGGGGAGAACGGAGACCCAGTACTTC
clone size: many; J gene: TRBJ1-2; D gene: -; V gene: TRBV11-1; CDR3 protein: CASSLDENYGYTF; CDR3 DNA: TGTGCCAGCAGCTTAGACGAGAACTATGGCTACACCTTC
clone size: few; J gene: TRBJ1-6; D gene: -; V gene: TRBV7-2; CDR3 protein: CASSFSPGARSPLHF; CDR3 DNA: TGTGCCAGCAGCTTTTCACCCGGGGCCCGGTCACCCCTCCACTTT
clone size: many; J gene: TRBJ1-6; D gene: -; V gene: TRBV12-3/TRBV12-4; CDR3 protein: CASSFQGYSPLHF; CDR3 DNA: TGTGCCAGCAGTTTCCAGGGTTACTCACCCCTCCACTTT
clone size: -; J gene: TRBJ1-5; D gene: -; V gene: TRBV28; CDR3 protein: CASSLWAGRSNQPQHF; CDR3 DNA: TGTGCCAGCAGTTTATGGGCAGGGCGAAGCAATCAGCCCCAGCATTTT
clone size: many; J gene: TRBJ2-6; D gene: -; V gene: TRBV28; CDR3 protein: CASSAGTPYGANVLTF; CDR3 DNA: TGTGCCAGCAGTGCAGGGACACCGTACGGGGCCAACGTCCTGACTTTC
clone size: -; J gene: TRBJ1-1; D gene: -; V gene: TRBV5-1; CDR3 protein: CASSSDPARVNTEAFF; CDR3 DNA: TGCGCCAGCAGCTCGGACCCAGCTCGTGTGAACACTGAAGCTTTCTTT
clone size: many; J gene: TRBJ2-2; D gene: TRBD2; V gene: TRBV24-1; CDR3 protein: CATSQAGGYANTGELFF; CDR3 DNA: TGTGCCACCAGCCAAGCGGGAGGATACGCGAACACCGGGGAGCTGTTTTTT
clone size: -; J gene: TRBJ2-2; D gene: -; V gene: TRBV19; CDR3 protein: CASSLRESGELFF; CDR3 DNA: TGTGCCAGTAGCCTCAGGGAATCGGGGGAGCTGTTTTTT
clone size: -; J gene: TRBJ1-6; D gene: -; V gene: TRBV19; CDR3 protein: CASSTTDHNSPLHF; CDR3 DNA: TGTGCCAGTAGTACGACGGATCATAATTCACCCCTCCACTTT
clone size: many; J gene: TRBJ1-2; D gene: -; V gene: TRBV7-9; CDR3 protein: CASSTSGAQIYGYTF; CDR3 DNA: TGTGCCAGCAGCACTTCAGGGGCCCAGATCTATGGCTACACCTTC
clone size: many; J gene: TRBJ2-4; D gene: -; V gene: TRBV12-3/TRBV12-4; CDR3 protein: CASSPELAKNIQYF; CDR3 DNA: TGTGCCAGCAGTCCTGAACTAGCCAAAAACATTCAGTACTTC
clone size: few; J gene: TRBJ2-1; D gene: -; V gene: TRBV7-8; CDR3 protein: CASSLGQALELFF; CDR3 DNA: TGTGCCAGCAGCTTAGGTCAGGCGCTAGAGCTGTTCTTC
clone size: many; J gene: TRBJ2-2; D gene: -; V gene: TRBV9; CDR3 protein: CASSGRARTGELFF; CDR3 DNA: TGTGCCAGCAGCGGGAGGGCCCGCACCGGGGAGCTGTTTTTT
clone size: many; J gene: TRBJ1-5; D gene: -; V gene: TRBV24-1; CDR3 protein: CATSAGLGDKEPQHF; CDR3 DNA: TGTGCCACCAGTGCGGGACTCGGGGACAAAGAACCCCAGCATTTT
clone size: many; J gene: TRBJ2-3; D gene: TRBD2; V gene: TRBV5-6; CDR3 protein: CASSLRLAGTDTQYF; CDR3 DNA: TGTGCCAGCAGCCTTAGACTAGCAGGCACAGATACGCAGTATTTT
clone size: -; J gene: TRBJ2-3; D gene: -; V gene: TRBV23-1; CDR3 protein: CASSQSDSTDTQYF; CDR3 DNA: TGCGCCAGCAGTCAGTCAGACAGCACAGATACGCAGTATTTT
clone size: many; J gene: TRBJ2-6; D gene: TRBD1; V gene: TRBV7-9; CDR3 protein: CASSVNNRGNTVGANVLTF; CDR3 DNA: TGTGCCAGCAGCGTAAATAACAGGGGGAATACGGTCGGGGCCAACGTCCTGACTTTC
clone size: many; J gene: TRBJ1-1; D gene: -; V gene: TRBV6-6; CDR3 protein: CASSYVVEAFF; CDR3 DNA: TGTGCCAGCAGTTACGTGGTTGAAGCTTTCTTT
clone size: -; J gene: TRBJ2-5; D gene: -; V gene: TRBV20-1; CDR3 protein: CSALDPGQGTQYF; CDR3 DNA: TGCAGTGCCCTTGACCCTGGACAAGGGACCCAGTACTTC
clone size: few; J gene: TRBJ2-1; D gene: TRBD1; V gene: TRBV27; CDR3 protein: CASWPAGGNEQFF; CDR3 DNA: TGTGCCAGCTGGCCGGCAGGGGGCAATGAGCAGTTCTTC
clone size: few; J gene: TRBJ2-3; D gene: TRBD1; V gene: TRBV5-1; CDR3 protein: CASTTGVQRTTDTQYF; CDR3 DNA: TGCGCCAGCACCACAGGGGTTCAGCGGACCACAGATACGCAGTATTTT